This T cell receptor (beta chain) stems from a study of graft-versus-host responses after intestinal transplantation. On the study more broadly: The recipients all started with anti-thymocyte globulin induction and then took tacrolimus and steroids for roughly 3 years.

This CDR3 is built from 14 residues. Germline V CDR1 and CDR2: SGHRS, YFSETQ. Trimming removed 4 bases from V and 5 bases from J; junction bases left unmatched: 5. Study-level findings and limits: Early HvG declines after transplant were associated with peak circulating GvH clone levels.

Responders labeled with CFSE (approximately 200,000) were plated with approximately 200,000 irradiated, violet-dye-labeled stimulators. The reaction was completed, and proliferating CFSE-low CD3+CD4+ and CD3+CD8+ responders were then sorted. Only in-frame clones appear in the TCRdb table, and some are missing; sequencing was by immunoSEQ multiplex PCR. The repertoire holds under 20,000 clones, over 35% seen once, with 0.9% in the top ten. The chain links TRBV5-1 to TRBJ1-2; 10 bases are shared with TRBD1. This TCR derives from a human patient who received an intestinal transplant. The source material was alloreactive CD4+ T cells from a mixed lymphocyte reaction culture, sampled before intestinal transplant. Described subset: CFSE-low proliferating T cells sorted from roughly six-day pre-transplant mixed lymphocyte reaction (GvH or HvG direction). CDR3 coding DNA: TGCGCCAGCAGCCGAGGGGACAGGGGTTATGGCTACACCTTC. This translates into CASSRGDRGYGYTF.